This T cell receptor beta chain was identified in a study of blood T cell repertoires in COVID-19. Germline values: CDR1 MDHEN, CDR2 SYDVKM. Between the trimmed V and J ends, which lost 3 bases and 3 bases, there was a span of 8 bases. This CDR3 is 14 amino acids long. The method was immunoSEQ multiplex PCR; TCRdb's version includes in-frame clones alone and lacks a portion of them. Counted here are some 76,000 clones, around 90% occurring once; the ten biggest clones make up 11%. Sequenced sample: peripheral blood. The chain employs TRBV28 and TRBJ1-4; D remains ambiguous. The sequence was obtained from a woman aged 18-29 years with acute or convalescent COVID-19. In DNA form, the CDR3 reads TGTGCCAGCAGTTTGAGCGGGGCTAATGAAAAACTGTTTTTT. Protein product: CASSLSGANEKLFF.